Reported below is one TCR beta chain. These data belong to a study of blood T cell repertoires in COVID-19. Here immunoSEQ multiplex PCR was the method, and the copy in TCRdb shows in-frame clones only, minus some. The table shows a few hundred thousand clones, with more than 75% occurring only once. Germline V gene data show CDR1 as SGHNT and CDR2 as YYREEE (reference sequence). This CDR3 is 12 amino acids long. Between the trimmed V and J ends, which lost 4 bases and 10 bases, there was a span of 9 bases. Source material: peripheral blood. The sequence was obtained from a man in his forties or fifties with active or convalescent COVID-19. The rearrangement links TRBV5-4 to TRBJ1-6; D gene ambiguous. CDR3 nucleotide sequence: TGTGCCAGCAGCAGCAGGAACTCACCCCTCCACTTT. Translating gives CASSSRNSPLHF.